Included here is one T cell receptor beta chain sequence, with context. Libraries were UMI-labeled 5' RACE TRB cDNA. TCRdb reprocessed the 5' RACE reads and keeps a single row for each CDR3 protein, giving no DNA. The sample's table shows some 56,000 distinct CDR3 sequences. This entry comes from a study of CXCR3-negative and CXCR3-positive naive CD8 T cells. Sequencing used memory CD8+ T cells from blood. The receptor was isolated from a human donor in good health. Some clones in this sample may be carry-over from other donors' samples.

The chain's CDR3 is CASSTDPRDGPLEQYF. The gene calls are TRBV5-1 and TRBJ2-7; TCRdb returns TRBD1, unconfirmable since there is no DNA. The CDR3 has 16 residues. Germline loops: CDR1 SGHRS, CDR2 YFSETQ.